This T cell receptor beta chain was obtained from a study of blood T cell repertoires in COVID-19. For the study at large: Samples representing acute and convalescent COVID-19 were sourced from the United States, Italy and Spain. T cells, B-cell-depleted T cells, or PBMCs provided the cDNA or gDNA that served as material.

In the original workflow: The authors estimated nucleated cell counts from reference gene primer amplification. Sequenced by immunoSEQ multiplex PCR; TCRdb stores in-frame clones only, minus some. The V and J calls and clone size are taken from that table; D and trimming were inferred from the DNA. The data contain about 160,000 clones, approximately 83% of them singletons. Deletions cut 6 bases from V and 4 bases from J, with 12 bases between. CDR1 is MNHEY, CDR2 SVGAGI, per germline. This CDR3 region has 13 residues. The sample holds a few counts of this clone. This chain uses TRBV6-5 with TRBJ1-2; D is possibly TRBD1 (6 bases). The sequencing input was peripheral blood. The clonotype originates from a woman aged 55 to 70 with acute or convalescent COVID-19. The CDR3 sequence: CASSEDSVYGYTF. The CDR3 nucleotides read TGTGCCAGCAGCGAGGACAGCGTCTATGGCTACACCTTC.